Presented here are 11 T cell receptor beta chains from one specimen sequenced in a study of T cell responses to AZD1222 COVID-19 vaccine (dated by TCRdb to the early 2020s). Libraries were constructed by the immunoSEQ multiplex PCR assay. TCRdb obtained this table from immuneACCESS and retained in-frame rearrangements with V and J assigned. These tables miss some clones; where compared with another copy, unresolved V genes account for less than half of the shortfall, and the remainder is unexplained. The sample includes approximately 90,000 clones, with about nine tenths observed a single time. Approximately 5% of the sample rests with the top ten. According to the study, the label for this sample's time point signals: about 28 days (+/-7) after the second vaccine dose. The source was peripheral blood, collected 28 days after the second AZD1222 dose. The receptors derive from an adult who received the AZD1222 COVID-19 vaccine.

The chain has TRBV11-2 and TRBJ1-1; 7 bases match TRBD1. The J segment lost 4 bases and the V segment lost 7 bases, leaving 6 bases of the junction unmatched. The CDR3 consists of 13 residues. Germline lookup yields CDR1 SGHAT and CDR2 FQNNGV. The CDR3 here is CASTGGGGTEAFF. The CDR3 nucleotides are TGTGCCAGCACAGGGGGAGGAGGCACTGAAGCTTTCTTT.

CDR3 coding DNA: TGTGCCAGCAAAACGGGACAGGGGCACAATGAGCAGTTCTTC. As protein: CASKTGQGHNEQFF. The V call is TRBV6-5, the J call TRBJ2-1; 10 bases match TRBD1. Per germline, CDR1 MNHEY and CDR2 SVGAGI. This CDR3 has 14 amino acids. After removal of 7 bases from V and 5 bases from J, the junction contained 5 bases not matched to a gene.

This rearrangement joins TRBV5-5 to TRBJ2-7, with D possibly being TRBD1 or TRBD2 (5 bases each). The CDR3 extends over 15 amino acids. Germline lookup yields CDR1 SGHKS and CDR2 YYEKEE (reference sequence). Trimming cost V 5 bases and J 7 bases, with 22 bases left between them. DNA for the CDR3: TGTGCCAGCAGGAGAGAAGCCGGGACCCGCCGGGAGCAGTACTTC. It codes for CASRREAGTRREQYF.

Only one count was recorded for this clone. The chain carries TRBV20-1 and TRBJ1-1; no clear D. In germline, CDR1 is DFQATT, CDR2 SNEGSKA (reference sequence). V was cut by 3 bases and J by 3 bases, with 8 bases left in between. The CDR3 totals 12 residues. The CDR3 reads CSASEGDTEAFF. As DNA, the CDR3 is TGCAGTGCTAGTGAGGGAGACACTGAAGCTTTCTTT.

This clone was detected only once. J is TRBJ2-1 and V is TRBV18; 9 nucleotides align to TRBD1. Germline CDR1 is KGHSH and CDR2 is LQKENI. The CDR3 runs 15 residues. The ends lost 4 bases at V and 8 bases at J; junction bases unmatched: 9. CDR3 bases: TGTGCCAGCTCACGCGGGACAGGGCTCGTCGATGAGCAGTTCTTC. It yields the protein CASSRGTGLVDEQFF.

This chain uses TRBV28 with TRBJ1-3; no clear D gene. CDR1 MDHEN and CDR2 SYDVKM come from the germline V gene. V lost 3 bases and J 4 bases, leaving 13 bases between the germline ends. This CDR3 contains 15 residues. CDR3 bases: TGTGCCAGCAGTTTGCGCAGCTCCAGGGGAAACACCATATATTTT. Its protein is CASSLRSSRGNTIYF. Looking up the rest from reference TRBV28 and TRBJ1-3 gives the full variable domain: DVKVTQSSRYLVKRTGEKVFLECVQDMDHENMFWYRQDPGLGLRLIYFSYDVKMKEKGDIPEGYSVSREKKERFSLILESASTNQTSMYLCASSLRSSRGNTIYFGEGSWLTVV.

The chain's CDR3 is CASSSLLNTEAFF. The CDR3 region has the DNA TGTGCCAGCAGCTCACTCCTAAACACTGAAGCTTTCTTT. This rearrangement joins TRBV11-2 to TRBJ1-1; D is unclear. The V end was cut by 4 bases, the J end by 2 bases, with 8 bases between. The germline V gene encodes CDR1 SGHAT and CDR2 FQNNGV. The CDR3 is 13 residues long.

A single count supports this clone. The V gene is TRBV10-3, the J gene TRBJ2-3; D call uncertain. The CDR3 sequence is 14 residues long. CDR1 is ENHRY, CDR2 SYGVKD, per germline. Trimming took off 10 bases at V and 0 bases at J, with 14 bases between the two ends. CDR3 nucleotides: TGTGCCACGAAGCATACGTATAGCACAGATACGCAGTATTTT. Amino acid sequence: CATKHTYSTDTQYF.

This clone occurred a few times. The rearrangement links TRBV10-3 to TRBJ1-5, with 7 bases identical to TRBD1. CDR1 ENHRY and CDR2 SYGVKD come from the germline V gene. This CDR3 contains 17 residues. Trimming took 3 bases from V and 4 from J; bases not matched to a gene: 12. DNA of the CDR3: TGTGCCATCAGTGACCATATGGGGACAGCCCGAAATCAGCCCCAGCATTTT. Protein sequence: CAISDHMGTARNQPQHF.

The rearrangement links TRBV2 to TRBJ2-1, with 11 bases matching TRBD2. CDR3 length: 16 amino acids. Looked up from germline, CDR1 is SNHLY and CDR2 is FYNNEI. V was clipped by 7 bases and J by 7 bases; unmatched bases: 12. CDR3 DNA: TGTGCCAGCATTGGTAGCGGGGGGGCCTTTAGTAATGAGCAGTTCTTC. Its protein is CASIGSGGAFSNEQFF.

V usage is TRBV12-3 or TRBV12-4 and J usage is TRBJ1-6; D is undetermined. The CDR3 runs to 12 residues. Trimming removed 6 bases from V and 7 bases from J, with 7 bases in between. For the CDR3, the DNA is TGTGCCAGCAGCCGACCCAATTCACCCCTCCACTTT. It is translated as CASSRPNSPLHF.